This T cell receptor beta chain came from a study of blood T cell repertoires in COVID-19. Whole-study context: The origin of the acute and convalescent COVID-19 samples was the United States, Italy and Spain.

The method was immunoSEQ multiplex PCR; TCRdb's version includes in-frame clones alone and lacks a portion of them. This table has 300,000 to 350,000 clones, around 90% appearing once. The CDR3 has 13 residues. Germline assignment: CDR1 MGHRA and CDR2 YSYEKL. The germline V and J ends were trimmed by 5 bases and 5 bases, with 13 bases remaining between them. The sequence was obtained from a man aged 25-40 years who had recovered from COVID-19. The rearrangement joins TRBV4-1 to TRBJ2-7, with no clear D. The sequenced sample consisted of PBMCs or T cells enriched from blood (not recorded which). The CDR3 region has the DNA TGCGCCAGCAGCACAAATCCAGAGGACGAGCAGTACTTC. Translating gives CASSTNPEDEQYF.